This T cell receptor beta chain was recorded in a study of CD8+ T cells in alopecia areata. Study summary: Patients remained on tofacitinib for 6 to 18 months and then went 6 months without it.

As the sequencing template, cDNA was produced by extracting RNA and reverse transcribing it. Assay: immunoSEQ multiplex PCR; the TCRdb copy retains only in-frame clones and omits some. The table has 150,000 to 200,000 clones, less than 75% seen once. Germline values: CDR1 GTSNPN, CDR2 SVGIG (reference sequence). The CDR3 spans 13 residues. Between the trimmed V and J ends, which lost 1 base and 7 bases, there was a span of 10 bases. J is TRBJ2-2 and V is TRBV30, with D unresolved. This sequence originates from a human donor with alopecia areata. The source was CD8+ T cells sorted from blood, collected at week 0. The DNA of the CDR3 is TGTGCCTGGAGTGGTGGGGTCGGCGGGGAGCTGTTTTTT. It encodes CAWSGGVGGELFF.